Below are 28 T cell receptor beta chains sequenced from a single sample in a study of blood T cell repertoires in COVID-19. Measured with immunoSEQ multiplex PCR; TCRdb has only the in-frame clones, and not every one. The sample consists of 110,000 to 150,000 clones, 86% of them appearing once. Sequenced input: PBMCs or T cells enriched from blood (not recorded which). The receptor source for this set is a man aged 45-60 years who had recovered from COVID-19.

This clone appeared a few times. CDR3 region: CASSYYEVSEDTQYF. The CDR3, as DNA: TGTGCCAGCAGTTACTACGAGGTTTCGGAAGATACGCAGTATTTT. The chain couples TRBV6-5 to TRBJ2-3; unclear D gene. In germline, CDR1 is MNHEY, CDR2 SVGAGI. V gave up 1 base and J gave up 5 bases, with 13 bases separating them. The CDR3 runs 15 residues.

The rearrangement links TRBV11-2 to TRBJ1-1, with a weak D call TRBD1 (5 bases). Germline values: CDR1 SGHAT, CDR2 FQNNGV. V lost 1 base and J lost 1, with 10 bases in between. The CDR3 consists of 15 residues. CDR3 region: CASSLVDRENTEAFF. The CDR3, as DNA: TGTGCCAGCAGCTTAGTTGACAGAGAGAACACTGAAGCTTTCTTT.

The gene calls are TRBV27 and TRBJ2-1, with 8 bases aligning to TRBD2. In germline, CDR1 is MNHEY, CDR2 SMNVEV (reference sequence). With 3 bases clipped from V and 7 bases from J, the junction kept 11 bases outside the gene matches. CDR3 length equals 16 residues. CDR3 region: CASSLFRGGIWNEQFF. In nucleotides, the CDR3 is TGTGCCAGCAGTTTGTTCCGGGGGGGCATATGGAATGAGCAGTTCTTC.

This rearrangement joins TRBV7-2 to TRBJ2-2; D not resolved. CDR3 size: 14 residues. V lost 1 base, J lost 3 bases, and 6 bases lay in between. Germline CDR1 SGHTA, CDR2 FQGNSA. CDR3 bases: TGTGCCAGCAGCTTAGATTATGACACCGGGGAGCTGTTTTTT. This sequence encodes CASSLDYDTGELFF.

CDR3 sequence reads: CASTMGEKLFF. The CDR3 DNA sequence: TGCGCCAGCACCATGGGCGAAAAACTGTTTTTT. The chain combines TRBV5-1 with TRBJ1-4; D unclear. The ends were cut back, 6 bases at V and 8 bases at J, with 8 bases in the middle. CDR1 SGHRS and CDR2 YFSETQ come from the germline V gene. The length of the CDR3 is 11 residues.

The genes are TRBV9 and TRBJ2-3; 8 nucleotides agree with TRBD2. The CDR3 runs 15 residues. J lost 4 bases, V lost 0 bases, and 4 bases had no gene match. Germline V CDR1 and CDR2: SGDLS, YYNGEE. As DNA, the CDR3 is TGTGCCAGCAGCGTAGAGGAGCGGGAGTCAGATACGCAGTATTTT. This encodes CASSVEERESDTQYF. Complete variable domain (other parts from reference TRBV9 and TRBJ2-3): DSGVTQTPKHLITATGQRVTLRCSPRSGDLSVYWYQQSLDQGLQFLIQYYNGEERAKGNILERFSAQQFPDLHSELNLSSLELGDSALYFCASSVEERESDTQYFGPGTRLTVL.

The chain joins TRBV7-9 to TRBJ1-1, with D possibly TRBD1 on 5 matching bases. Trimming removed 0 bases from V and 1 base from J, with 12 bases in between. Germline values: CDR1 SEHNR, CDR2 FQNEAQ (reference sequence). The CDR3 runs to 16 residues. CDR3 sequence reads: CASSLAGWGPNTEAFF. The CDR3 bases are TGTGCCAGCAGCTTAGCGGGGTGGGGCCCGAACACTGAAGCTTTCTTT.

The chain uses TRBV6-5 and TRBJ2-7; D might be TRBD1 (5 bases). The germline V gene encodes CDR1 MNHEY and CDR2 SVGAGI. The CDR3 length is 13 residues. Trimming left V 6 bases short and J 2 bases short, with 11 bases between. CDR3 DNA sequence: TGTGCCAGCAGCCCAGGGTATCCCTACGAGCAGTACGTC. It is translated as CASSPGYPYEQYV.

In DNA, the CDR3 is TGTGCCAGCAGCTTAAGTACAGGGCGGAACTATGGCTACACCTTC. This encodes CASSLSTGRNYGYTF. The chain combines TRBV5-4 with TRBJ1-2; TRBD1 is a possible D gene (6 bases). The V gene lost 2 bases and the J gene lost 2 bases, with 13 bases spanning the gap. This CDR3 spans 15 amino acids. Looked up from germline, CDR1 is SGHNT and CDR2 is YYREEE (reference sequence).

V and J are TRBV24-1 and TRBJ2-3, with D possibly TRBD2 on 5 matching bases. CDR3 length equals 22 residues. Germline V gives CDR1 KGHDR, CDR2 SFDVKD. V lost 0 bases, J lost 1 base, and 28 bases lay in between. The CDR3 region has the DNA TGTGCCACCAGTGATTTGCGGGAAAAGTCCGTCCTAGCCGCCGCTTGCACAGATACGCAGTATTTT. Its translation: CATSDLREKSVLAAACTDTQYF.

CDR3 in DNA: TGTGCCAGCACCTTCACAGGGTTAGGTGAGCAGTTCTTC. This translates into CASTFTGLGEQFF. The chain is built from TRBV7-9 and TRBJ2-1; possible D gene TRBD1, 6 bases. CDR3 length: 13 amino acids. Per germline, CDR1 SEHNR and CDR2 FQNEAQ (reference sequence). Trimming took 7 bases from V and 9 from J, leaving 16 bases between them.

CDR3 sequence: CASSQGLDATGELFF. The CDR3 DNA is TGTGCCAGCAGCCAGGGACTAGATGCGACCGGGGAGCTGTTTTTT. This chain joins TRBV3-1 (or the pseudogene TRBV3-2) and TRBJ2-2; 8 bases fit TRBD2. V lost 3 bases to trimming and J lost 5 bases; unmatched junction nucleotides: 5. Germline CDR1 reads LGHDT; CDR2 reads YNNKEL (reference sequence). CDR3 size: 15 residues.

This chain uses TRBV28 with TRBJ2-1, with 8 bases fitting TRBD1. The CDR3 consists of 12 residues. V shed 2 bases and J 15 bases; nucleotides not matched to a gene: 6. CDR1 MDHEN and CDR2 SYDVKM come from the germline V gene. CDR3 sequence (DNA): TGTGCCAGCAGTTTACGGACAGGGAGTCCGTTCTTC. It codes for CASSLRTGSPFF.

This chain joins TRBV5-1 and TRBJ2-3, with D possibly TRBD2 on 5 matching bases. The CDR3 has 15 residues. Germline assignment: CDR1 SGHRS and CDR2 YFSETQ. The V and J ends lost 2 bases and 0 bases respectively, with 10 bases between them. The DNA of the CDR3 is TGCGCCAGCAGCTTCGGAGCGGCTAGCACAGATACGCAGTATTTT. This translates into CASSFGAASTDTQYF.

This chain links TRBV14 with TRBJ2-3; 7 nucleotides align to TRBD1. J gave up 1 base and V 1 base, and 8 bases lay outside the gene matches. The CDR3 runs to 17 residues. Germline V lookup: CDR1 SGHDN, CDR2 FVKESK. CDR3 amino acids: CASSQVVRGPGTDTQYF. CDR3 nucleotide sequence: TGTGCCAGCAGCCAAGTGGTAAGGGGGCCGGGCACAGATACGCAGTATTTT.

The chain has TRBV7-2 and TRBJ2-4; D may be TRBD2 (7 bases). The CDR3 runs 14 residues. Germline-derived CDR1 and CDR2 are SGHTA and FQGNSA. Trimming removed 2 bases from V and 8 bases from J, with 13 bases in between. This chain's CDR3 is CASSLSGEGDIQYF. The CDR3 coding sequence is TGTGCCAGCAGCTTATCCGGGGAGGGGGACATTCAGTACTTC.

The chain couples TRBV28 to TRBJ2-7, with a weak D call TRBD2 (6 bases). Per the germline V gene, CDR1 is MDHEN and CDR2 is SYDVKM. The germline V and J ends were trimmed by 2 bases and 5 bases, with 10 bases remaining between them. The CDR3 consists of 13 residues. Here the CDR3 DNA reads TGTGCCAGCAGTTTAAAGGGAGGAGACGAGCAGTACGTC. Protein sequence: CASSLKGGDEQYV.

The chain links TRBV6-6 to TRBJ1-2; the D is unclear. Deletions cut 6 bases from V and 2 bases from J, with 13 bases between. This CDR3 has 14 amino acids. Looked up from germline, CDR1 is MNHNY and CDR2 is SVGAGI (reference sequence). The CDR3 reads CASSSQEANYGYTF. CDR3 bases: TGTGCCAGCAGCTCGCAGGAGGCGAACTATGGCTACACCTTC.

The chain couples TRBV29-1 to TRBJ1-1, with D perhaps matching TRBD1 (6 bases). The CDR3 is 14 residues long. V was clipped by 0 bases and J by 1 base, with 9 bases between them. Germline V gene lookup returns CDR1 SQVTM and CDR2 ANQGSEA. The CDR3 region has the DNA TGCAGCGTTGAAGATGGGACATCGAACACTGAAGCTTTCTTT. Translating it yields CSVEDGTSNTEAFF.

The chain uses TRBV19 and TRBJ2-2; TRBD2 agrees at 10 bases. V trimming: 4 bases; J trimming: 8 bases; junction bases outside the gene matches: 10. The CDR3 extends over 16 amino acids. CDR1 is LNHDA and CDR2 is SQIVND in the germline V gene (reference sequence). CDR3 nucleotide sequence: TGTGCCAGTAGTACTAGCGGGAGCCTCCCCGGAGGGGAGCTGTTTTTT. Its translation: CASSTSGSLPGGELFF. The full variable domain, with the rest looked up from reference TRBV19 and TRBJ2-2, is DGGITQSPKYLFRKEGQNVTLSCEQNLNHDAMYWYRQDPGQGLRLIYYSQIVNDFQKGDIAEGYSVSREKKESFPLTVTSAQKNPTAFYLCASSTSGSLPGGELFFGEGSRLTVL.

This sequence joins TRBV2 and TRBJ1-3; D gene uncertain. V lost 4 bases and J lost 0, with 7 bases in between. The CDR3 contains 14 residues. CDR1 is SNHLY and CDR2 is FYNNEI in the germline V gene. The CDR3 region has the DNA TGTGCCAGCAGTGGAGGTTACTCTGGAAACACCATATATTTT. Translation gives CASSGGYSGNTIYF. The whole variable domain, remainder taken from reference TRBV2 and TRBJ1-3, is EPEVTQTPSHQVTQMGQEVILRCVPISNHLYFYWYRQILGQKVEFLVSFYNNEISEKSEIFDDQFSVERPDGSNFTLKIRSTKLEDSAMYFCASSGGYSGNTIYFGEGSWLTVV.

By share, this clone counts as medium-sized (0.01 to 0.1%). The gene calls are TRBV5-8 and TRBJ2-3; no clear D. V dropped 4 bases and J dropped 2 bases, with 11 bases sitting between them. This CDR3 region has 14 residues. In germline, CDR1 is SGHTS, CDR2 YDEGEE. As DNA, the CDR3 is TGTGCCAGCAGCCTGGCCCATTTCACAGATACGCAGTATTTT. As protein: CASSLAHFTDTQYF.

This chain links TRBV7-8 with TRBJ1-2; no definite D call. The germline V gene has CDR1 SGHVS and CDR2 FQNEAQ. CDR3 size: 15 residues. V lost 1 base, J lost 4 bases, and 13 bases lay in between. For the CDR3, the DNA is TGTGCCAGCAGCTTAGACCCAGGCGCTGGCTATGGCTACACCTTC. It codes for CASSLDPGAGYGYTF.

J is TRBJ2-1 and V is TRBV3-1 (or the pseudogene TRBV3-2); TRBD2 matches 9 bases. After removal of 1 base from V and 5 bases from J, the junction contained 6 bases not matched to a gene. The germline V gene has CDR1 LGHDT and CDR2 YNNKEL (reference sequence). This CDR3 is built from 16 residues. CDR3 sequence reads: CASSQVLAGRHNEQFF. Here the CDR3 DNA reads TGTGCCAGCAGCCAAGTGCTAGCGGGGCGACACAATGAGCAGTTCTTC.

This rearrangement joins TRBV6-2 or TRBV6-3 to TRBJ1-2; D unclear. V was cut by 5 bases and J by 3 bases, with 7 bases left in between. Germline CDR1 and CDR2: MNHEY and SVGEGT. This CDR3 is 12 amino acids long. The DNA for the CDR3 is TGTGCCAGCAGTCTCCTCTACTATGGCTACACCTTC. Its protein is CASSLLYYGYTF.

V and J are TRBV7-8 and TRBJ2-7, with TRBD2 matching 7 bases. V dropped 5 bases and J dropped 0; count of bases not matched to a gene: 13. CDR1 is SGHVS and CDR2 is FQNEAQ in the germline V gene. This CDR3 is built from 17 residues. This CDR3 reads CASSPIGASGSSYEQYF. Here the CDR3 DNA reads TGTGCCAGCAGCCCCATCGGGGCTAGCGGTAGCTCCTACGAGCAGTACTTC.

The rearrangement joins TRBV5-4 to TRBJ2-5; D is unresolved. V was clipped by 7 bases and J by 0 bases, with 4 bases between them. CDR1 and CDR2 from the germline V gene are SGHNT and YYREEE (reference sequence). The CDR3 extends over 11 amino acids. The CDR3 DNA reads TGTGCCAGCCCCTACCAAGAGACCCAGTACTTC. Amino acids: CASPYQETQYF.

In DNA form, the CDR3 reads TGTGCCAGCAGCCAAGGCGTCCAGGGAACTGAAGCTTTCTTT. Its translation: CASSQGVQGTEAFF. This chain connects TRBV3-1 (or the pseudogene TRBV3-2) to TRBJ1-1, with D perhaps matching TRBD1 (5 bases). Germline lookup yields CDR1 LGHDT and CDR2 YNNKEL (reference sequence). The CDR3 runs to 14 residues. Trimming removed 1 base from V and 5 bases from J, with 11 bases in between.